Listed below are T cell receptor beta chains from one sample, sequenced in a study of T cell repertoires in cytomegalovirus infection. In TCRdb, the reads were re-called with MiXCR into one record per CDR3 protein. The sample has approximately 250,000 distinct CDR3 sequences, approximately 10% seen once; the top ten hold more than 12%. The specimen sequenced was PBMCs. Receptors originate from a human donor in good health (CMV status not recorded). Some clones in this sample may be carry-over from other donors' samples. Both conserved end residues are part of each CDR3. The D gene is left open where the match is weak. The size of a clone is reported for some rows only, either as once, few or many, or as a class for expanded clones.

v_call	clone_size	d_call	j_call	cdr3_aa	cdr3_nt
TRBV30	many	.	TRBJ1-1	CAWSVLSWVGTEAFF	TGTGCCTGGAGTGTACTCTCGTGGGTGGGGACTGAAGCTTTCTTT
TRBV6-2/TRBV6-3	few	TRBD1	TRBJ2-2	CASSYYGQGAGELFF	TGTGCCAGCAGTTACTATGGACAGGGCGCCGGGGAGCTGTTTTTT
TRBV12-3/TRBV12-4	many	.	TRBJ2-7	CASSLGGASEQYF	TGTGCCAGCAGTTTGGGGGGCGCCTCCGAGCAGTACTTC
TRBV29-1	many	.	TRBJ1-1	CSVAEGGNTEAFF	TGCAGCGTTGCAGAGGGGGGGAACACTGAAGCTTTCTTT
TRBV6-2/TRBV6-3	few	.	TRBJ2-3	CASSPNPGTDTQYF	TGTGCCAGCAGTCCCAACCCGGGTACAGATACGCAGTATTTT
TRBV7-2	many	.	TRBJ1-6	CASSQERGGNNSPLHF	TGTGCCAGCAGTCAGGAGAGGGGGGGGAATAATTCACCCCTCCACTTT
TRBV12-3/TRBV12-4	many	TRBD1	TRBJ1-1	CASSPGTGVMNTEAFF	TGTGCCAGCAGTCCGGGGACAGGGGTCATGAACACTGAAGCTTTCTTT
TRBV7-8	few	.	TRBJ1-6	CASSLGDKRISPLHF	TGTGCCAGCAGCTTAGGCGACAAGAGGATTTCACCCCTCCACTTT
TRBV19	few	TRBD2	TRBJ2-1	CASKPGGPNEQFF	TGTGCCAGTAAGCCGGGGGGGCCCAATGAGCAGTTCTTC
TRBV20-1	many	TRBD2	TRBJ2-1	CSARSLRLAGGPGEQFF	TGCAGTGCTAGATCACTCCGACTAGCGGGAGGGCCCGGTGAGCAGTTCTTC
TRBV7-2	many	TRBD2	TRBJ2-5	CASSLPLGTSGRARSGTQYF	TGTGCCAGCAGCTTACCCCTTGGGACTAGCGGGAGGGCTAGGTCCGGGACCCAGTACTTC
TRBV5-5	few	.	TRBJ1-1	CASVQTGGTEAFF	TGTGCCAGCGTCCAAACGGGAGGCACTGAAGCTTTCTTT
TRBV28	few	TRBD1	TRBJ2-3	CASSLRGQGTDTQYF	TGTGCCAGCAGTTTACGGGGACAGGGCACAGATACGCAGTATTTT
TRBV7-2	many	TRBD2	TRBJ2-1	CASAKTSGRAEEQFF	TGTGCCAGCGCCAAGACTAGCGGGAGGGCCGAGGAGCAGTTCTTC
TRBV7-8	many	.	TRBJ2-1	CASSSPDAGPYNEQFF	TGTGCCAGCAGCTCTCCAGACGCGGGACCGTACAATGAGCAGTTCTTC
TRBV7-8	many	TRBD1	TRBJ1-1	CASSYGVSGGNTEAFF	TGTGCCAGCAGCTATGGAGTGTCAGGGGGAAACACTGAAGCTTTCTTT
TRBV6-2/TRBV6-3	many	.	TRBJ1-1	CASSYEKGNTEAFF	TGTGCCAGCAGTTATGAGAAGGGGAACACTGAAGCTTTCTTT
TRBV7-2	many	TRBD1	TRBJ1-5	CASSLGAGGKIQPQHF	TGTGCCAGCAGCTTAGGGGCAGGGGGCAAGATCCAGCCCCAGCATTTT
TRBV6-2/TRBV6-3	.	TRBD1	TRBJ2-1	CASRRQGGEQFF	TGTGCCAGCAGACGACAGGGGGGTGAGCAGTTCTTC
TRBV28	many	.	TRBJ1-5	CASTRQRRDQPQHF	TGTGCCAGCACTCGACAGAGACGAGATCAGCCCCAGCATTTT
TRBV7-2	.	.	TRBJ2-3	CASSFSVDTQYF	TGTGCCAGCAGCTTCTCCGTAGATACGCAGTATTTT
TRBV10-2	many	TRBD1	TRBJ1-4	CASSLQGLGEKLFF	TGCGCCAGCAGTTTACAGGGGTTGGGTGAAAAACTGTTTTTT
TRBV7-2	many	.	TRBJ1-1	CASSLEFSYTEAFF	TGTGCCAGCAGCTTAGAATTTTCATACACTGAAGCTTTCTTT
TRBV7-8	many	TRBD2	TRBJ2-1	CASSLARSGRGNEQFF	TGTGCCAGCAGCTTAGCGCGAAGCGGGAGGGGGAATGAGCAGTTCTTC
TRBV7-8	many	.	TRBJ2-7	CASSFSGLLYEQYF	TGTGCCAGCAGCTTTAGCGGTCTCCTCTACGAGCAGTACTTC
TRBV28	.	.	TRBJ1-6	CASSSPAGGNSPLHF	TGTGCCAGCAGTTCCCCGGCAGGCGGGAATTCACCCCTCCACTTT
TRBV28	many	TRBD1	TRBJ1-6	CASSSAGTGKPSLHF	TGTGCCAGCAGTTCTGCCGGGACAGGGAAGCCATCCCTCCACTTT
TRBV7-2	many	.	TRBJ1-1	CASSLMRLNTEAFF	TGTGCCAGCAGCTTAATGAGGCTGAACACTGAAGCTTTCTTT
TRBV12-3/TRBV12-4	many	.	TRBJ1-5	CASSLGREGQPQHF	TGTGCCAGCAGTTTAGGCAGGGAGGGTCAGCCCCAGCATTTT
TRBV4-2	many	.	TRBJ2-4	CASSREHGTLGDIQYF	TGTGCCAGCAGCCGGGAACACGGGACGCTGGGCGACATTCAGTACTTC
TRBV6-1	many	TRBD1	TRBJ2-5	CASSEGTGAREETQYF	TGTGCCAGCAGTGAAGGCACAGGGGCGCGGGAAGAGACCCAGTACTTC
TRBV2	many	TRBD1	TRBJ1-2	CASIYDRGNYGYTF	TGTGCCAGCATCTACGACAGGGGTAACTATGGCTACACCTTC
TRBV7-2	many	.	TRBJ2-5	CASSLAIQGGQETQYF	TGTGCCAGCAGCTTAGCAATACAGGGAGGGCAAGAGACCCAGTACTTC
TRBV6-2/TRBV6-3	many	.	TRBJ2-7	CASRPLAPHEQYF	TGTGCCAGCAGACCCCTAGCGCCTCACGAGCAGTACTTC
TRBV28	many	TRBD1	TRBJ2-1	CASRNRGFELF	TGTGCCAGCAGGAACAGGGGATTTGAGCTCTTC
TRBV7-8	many	TRBD2	TRBJ2-1	CASSSRLAGEGEQFF	TGTGCCAGCAGCTCCCGGCTAGCGGGGGAGGGTGAGCAGTTCTTC
TRBV7-2	many	TRBD1	TRBJ2-1	CASSLRDRVINEQFF	TGTGCCAGCAGCTTAAGGGACAGGGTCATCAATGAGCAGTTCTTC
TRBV12-3/TRBV12-4	many	.	TRBJ1-2	CASSQQAASNYGYTF	TGTGCCAGCAGTCAGCAGGCGGCAAGTAACTATGGCTACACCTTC
TRBV6-2/TRBV6-3	.	TRBD2	TRBJ2-4	CASSSTSGGALNIQYF	TGTGCCAGCAGTTCAACTAGCGGGGGGGCCCTGAACATTCAGTACTTC
TRBV18	.	.	TRBJ1-3	CASSPPDSSYGNTIYF	TGTGCCAGCTCACCACCGGACAGCTCTTATGGAAACACCATATATTTT
TRBV7-2	many	TRBD2	TRBJ2-5	CASSLGYRLAGRETQYF	TGTGCCAGCAGCTTAGGATATCGGCTAGCGGGAAGGGAGACCCAGTACTTC